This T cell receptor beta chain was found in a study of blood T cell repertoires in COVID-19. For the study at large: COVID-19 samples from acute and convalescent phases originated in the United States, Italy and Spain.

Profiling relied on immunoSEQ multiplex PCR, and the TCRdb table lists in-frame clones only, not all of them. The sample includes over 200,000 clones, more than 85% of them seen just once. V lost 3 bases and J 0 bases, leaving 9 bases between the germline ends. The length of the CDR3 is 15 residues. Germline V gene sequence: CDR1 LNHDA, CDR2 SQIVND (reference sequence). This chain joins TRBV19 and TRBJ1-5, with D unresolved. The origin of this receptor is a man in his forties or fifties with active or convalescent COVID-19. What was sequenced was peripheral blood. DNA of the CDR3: TGTGCCAGTAGTATGTCTAGATATAGCAATCAGCCCCAGCATTTT. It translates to CASSMSRYSNQPQHF.